The 3 T cell receptor beta chains listed next were all sequenced from one sample in a study of shared clonotypes between healthy human individuals. Some clones are missing from TCRdb's copy, which holds only in-frame ones; the method was immunoSEQ multiplex PCR. The sample shows more than 900,000 clones, approximately 78% of them seen only once. Sample: memory CD4+ T cells from PBMCs. Subset: CD45RA-negative fraction. These receptors all come from a man between 18 and 29 years old in good health. Some clones in this sample may be carry-over from other donors' samples.

The rearrangement joins TRBV28 to TRBJ2-7; TRBD1 matches at 10 bases. This CDR3 has 14 amino acids. Unmatched junction bases numbered 5, after V lost 2 bases and J lost 7 bases. Per the germline V gene, CDR1 is MDHEN and CDR2 is SYDVKM. The DNA for the CDR3 is TGTGCCAGCAGTTTAGGGACAGGGGTGGGTGAGCAGTACTTC. It encodes CASSLGTGVGEQYF.

CDR3 amino acids: CASSERRGRSGGYEQYF. In nucleotides, the CDR3 is TGTGCCAGCAGTGAAAGGCGCGGGAGAAGTGGAGGCTACGAGCAGTACTTC. The V gene is TRBV2, the J gene TRBJ2-7; TRBD2 matches 7 bases. Unmatched junction bases numbered 13, after V lost 2 bases and J lost 3 bases. Germline lookup yields CDR1 SNHLY and CDR2 FYNNEI. This CDR3 is built from 17 residues.

The J gene is TRBJ2-7, the V gene TRBV4-3; D unresolved. The CDR3 totals 14 residues. Trimming took off 5 bases at V and 2 bases at J, with 13 bases between the two ends. In germline, CDR1 is LGHNA, CDR2 YSLEER. Here the CDR3 reads CASSVATNTYEQYF. The CDR3 DNA sequence: TGCGCCAGCAGCGTGGCCACGAACACCTACGAGCAGTACTTC.